This note documents a single T cell receptor (beta chain) sequence. Antigen: not known. These data belong to a study of blood T cells in healthy people across ages. Study as a whole: Template-switching capture recovered about one barcoded beta molecule per two T cells.

The second PCR ran about 6 to 11 cycles with a sample-barcoded 5' primer and J-beta primers. TCRdb called the 5' RACE reads again in MiXCR, with one record for every CDR3 protein. Here the sample spans roughly 1,700,000 distinct CDR3 sequences, roughly 30% being singletons. The CDR3 is made up of 15 amino acids. The V end lost 2 bases, the J end lost 5 bases, and 15 bases lay between the germline ends. The V gene's germline CDR1 is MNHEY and CDR2 SVGAGI. Study-wide results and caveats: The long-lived group displayed more naive CD4+ cells, plus higher diversity, than the aged donors did. Roughly linear age-related decline in beta diversity appeared, significant by age roughly 40.

Sequencing was done on a sample of blood. The TCR originated in a young woman in good health. The V and J genes are TRBV6-5 and TRBJ1-1; no reliable D call. The CDR3 coding sequence is TGTGCCAGCAGTTACAGGGTCGCAAAGAAAACTGAAGCTTTCTTT. Amino acids: CASSYRVAKKTEAFF.